The clone carrying this T cell receptor (beta chain) was seen more than once but under ten times. This entry comes from a study of blood T cell repertoires in COVID-19. In the study overall: Collection of acute and convalescent COVID-19 samples took place in the United States, Italy and Spain. T cells, B-cell-depleted T cells, or PBMCs supplied cDNA or gDNA.

Cohort assignment relied on participant-reported clinical history. Germline trimming cut 5 bases from V and 11 bases from J; bases unmatched to any gene: 6. Germline V gene data show CDR1 as MNHEY and CDR2 as SVGAGI. This CDR3 is 12 amino acids long. Method: immunoSEQ multiplex PCR; TCRdb's copy keeps in-frame clones and lacks some. The sample holds hundreds of thousands of clones, about 86% seen once. The sequenced sample consisted of PBMCs or T cells enriched from blood (not recorded which). The source is a man in his thirties or forties with acute COVID-19. The V and J genes are TRBV6-5 and TRBJ1-1; TRBD1 matches at 9 bases. CDR3 region: CASSNPTGGAFF. The CDR3 nucleotides are TGTGCCAGCAGTAACCCGACAGGGGGGGCTTTCTTT.